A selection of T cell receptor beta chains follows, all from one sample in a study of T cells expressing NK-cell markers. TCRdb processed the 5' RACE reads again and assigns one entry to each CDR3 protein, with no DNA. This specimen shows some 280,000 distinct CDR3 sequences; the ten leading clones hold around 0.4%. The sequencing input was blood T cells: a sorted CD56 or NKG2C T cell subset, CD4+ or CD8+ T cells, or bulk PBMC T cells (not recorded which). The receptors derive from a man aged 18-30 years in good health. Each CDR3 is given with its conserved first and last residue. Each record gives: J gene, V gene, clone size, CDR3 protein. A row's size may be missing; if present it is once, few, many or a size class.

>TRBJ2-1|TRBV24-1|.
CATSDPRLDYNEQFF
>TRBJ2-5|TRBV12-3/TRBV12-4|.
CASSLPGPTRTQYF
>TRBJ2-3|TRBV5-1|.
CASSRARGRPSTDTQYF
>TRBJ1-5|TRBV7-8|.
CASSLGRLNQPQHF
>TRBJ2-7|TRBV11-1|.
CASSFIPVVRQGVYEQYF
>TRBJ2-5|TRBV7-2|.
CASTLGGGVIQETQYF
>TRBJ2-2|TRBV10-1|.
CASSVRVPTGELFF
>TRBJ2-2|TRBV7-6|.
CASSFIAGGLTGELFF
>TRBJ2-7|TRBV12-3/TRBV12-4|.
CASTRDHYEQYF
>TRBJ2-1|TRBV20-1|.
CSAQRSSDNEQFF
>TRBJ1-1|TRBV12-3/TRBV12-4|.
CASSLARIEAFF
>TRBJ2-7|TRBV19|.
CASTPRWSWSYEQYF
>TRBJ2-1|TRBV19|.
CATNGRAKVGEQFF
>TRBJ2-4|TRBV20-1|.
CSARDLKGEGAKNIQYF
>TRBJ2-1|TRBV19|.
CASSAGGEQFF
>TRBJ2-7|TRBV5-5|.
CASSLDESAAREQYF
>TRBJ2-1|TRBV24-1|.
CATADRVGSNEQFF
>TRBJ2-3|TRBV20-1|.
CSADQDRGRGDTQYF
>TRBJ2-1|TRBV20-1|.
CSALASVGMNNEQFF
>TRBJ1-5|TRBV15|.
CATSDTLGSNQPQHF
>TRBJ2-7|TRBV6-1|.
CASSPGIRLGEQYF
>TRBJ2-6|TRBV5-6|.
CASLGGGANVLTF
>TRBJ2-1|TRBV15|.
CATSSHLNNEQFF
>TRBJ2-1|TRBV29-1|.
CSVWALAGARNEQFF
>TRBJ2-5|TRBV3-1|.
CASSSIRGETQYF
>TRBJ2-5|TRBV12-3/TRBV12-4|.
CASSLGLYRSGETQYF
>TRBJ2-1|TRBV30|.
CAWTSVRGAYNEQFF
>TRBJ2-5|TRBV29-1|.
CSASTDQETQYF
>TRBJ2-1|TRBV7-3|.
CASSPGLAGGSQFF
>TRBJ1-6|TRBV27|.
CASSLWSSYNSPLHF
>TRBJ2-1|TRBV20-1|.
CTTDQGSYNEQFF
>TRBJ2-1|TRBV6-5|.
CASSYSTQGANEQFF
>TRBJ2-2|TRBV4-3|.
CASSQWGGITGELFF
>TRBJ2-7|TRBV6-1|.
CASSEASVGEQYF
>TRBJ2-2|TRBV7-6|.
CASSPRWNRHRLRGELFF
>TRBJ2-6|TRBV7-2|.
CASSLTGSGANVLTF
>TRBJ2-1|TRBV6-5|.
CASSSIKLRDRENNEQFF
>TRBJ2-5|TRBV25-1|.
CASSEYGTSASETQYF
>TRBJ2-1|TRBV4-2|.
CASSQVGSASGFNEQFF
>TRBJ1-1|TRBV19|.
CASGRNTGGDGEAFF
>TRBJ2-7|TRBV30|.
CAWDRDRASYEQYF
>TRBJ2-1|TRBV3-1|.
CASSYSRGLAGALSSYNEQFF
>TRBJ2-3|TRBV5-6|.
CASSLGLAGGSTDTQYF
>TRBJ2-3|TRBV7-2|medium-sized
CASSLEGATQYF
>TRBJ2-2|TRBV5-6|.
CASSMAVSHTGELFF
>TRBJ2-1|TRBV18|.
CASSRLAGVGTTYNEQFF
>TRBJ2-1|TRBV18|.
CASSPAETSPRSSYNEQFF
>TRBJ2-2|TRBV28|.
CASEESNTGELFF